The following is a T cell receptor beta chain sequence with its context. Its antigen is unidentified. The sample belongs to a study of identical twins. A universal primer site was created by template switching, with the cDNA bearing unique molecular identifiers. TCRdb re-derived calls from the 5' RACE reads in MiXCR, one entry per CDR3 protein. The data show a few hundred thousand distinct CDR3 sequences, 9.6% seen once. Germline CDR1 and CDR2: SGHNT and YYREEE (reference sequence). This CDR3 is 17 amino acids long. The V segment lost 4 bases and the J segment 4 bases; nucleotides outside the gene matches: 13. Study-wide results and caveats: Out-of-frame beta chain sequences displayed weaker excess sharing between twins. Beta clonotypes that were abundant in cord blood contained fewer insertions, a pattern absent from memory repertoires.

This sample also appeared in a second study, on yellow fever vaccine responses in identical twins.

The source of this sequence is a woman aged 18-30 years in good health. This chain uses TRBV5-4 with TRBJ2-2; 7 positions match TRBD2. The specimen was PBMCs. The CDR3 DNA is TGTGCCAGCAGCCCCGGCACTAAGGGAGGGTCCACCGGGGAGCTGTTTTTT. Protein product: CASSPGTKGGSTGELFF.